Listed here is a single T cell receptor beta chain. Germline lookup yields CDR1 LGHDT and CDR2 YNNKEL (reference sequence). Trimming left V 1 base short and J 6 bases short, with 12 bases between. The CDR3 sequence is 14 residues long. The method was immunoSEQ multiplex PCR; TCRdb's version includes in-frame clones alone and lacks a portion of them. The data hold about 210,000 clones, with about four fifths observed a single time. The data were obtained in a study of blood T cell repertoires in COVID-19. The chain has TRBV3-1 (or the pseudogene TRBV3-2) and TRBJ1-1; a possible D gene is TRBD1 (5 bases). This TCR came from a woman in her 40s with acute or convalescent COVID-19. The sample comprised peripheral blood. The CDR3 loop reads CASSQAGGVAEAFF. CDR3 nucleotides: TGTGCCAGCAGCCAAGCGGGGGGGGTTGCTGAAGCTTTCTTT.